The present T cell receptor (beta chain) was sequenced within a study of blood T cell repertoires in COVID-19. Per the study methods: The authors estimated nucleated cell counts from reference gene primer amplification. The method was immunoSEQ multiplex PCR; TCRdb's version includes in-frame clones alone and lacks a portion of them. V, J and clone size reflect that table, while D and trimming were determined from the DNA. The data hold more than 85,000 clones, with 83% observed a single time. The germline CDR1 and CDR2 sequences are LNHDA and SQIVND (reference sequence). V was pared by 8 bases and J by 6 bases, with 16 bases between. The CDR3 runs 13 residues.

This sequence was found in a woman aged 55-69 years with acute or convalescent COVID-19. Specimen: peripheral blood. The gene calls are TRBV19 and TRBJ2-5, with D uncertain. The CDR3 loop reads CASSTAGWKTQYF. The CDR3, as DNA: TGTGCCAGTTCCACTGCAGGATGGAAGACCCAGTACTTC.